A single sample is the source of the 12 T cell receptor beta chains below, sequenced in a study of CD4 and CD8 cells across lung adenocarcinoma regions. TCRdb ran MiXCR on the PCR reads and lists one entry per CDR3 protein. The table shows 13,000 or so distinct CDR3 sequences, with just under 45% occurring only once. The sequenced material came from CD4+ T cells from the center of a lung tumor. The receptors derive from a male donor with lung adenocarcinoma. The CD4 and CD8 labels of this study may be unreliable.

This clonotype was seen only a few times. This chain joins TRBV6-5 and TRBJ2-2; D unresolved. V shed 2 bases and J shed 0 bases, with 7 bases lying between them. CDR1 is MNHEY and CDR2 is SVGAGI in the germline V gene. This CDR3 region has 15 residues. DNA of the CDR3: TGTGCCAGCAGTTACACGACCCCGAACACCGGGGAGCTGTTTTTT. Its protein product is CASSYTTPNTGELFF.

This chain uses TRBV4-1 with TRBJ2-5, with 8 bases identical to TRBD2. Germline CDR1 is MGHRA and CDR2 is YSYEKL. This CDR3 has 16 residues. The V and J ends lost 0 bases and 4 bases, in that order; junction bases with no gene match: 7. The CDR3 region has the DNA TGCGCCAGCAGCCAAGATGGAGGACTAGCATTAGAGACCCAGTACTTC. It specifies CASSQDGGLALETQYF.

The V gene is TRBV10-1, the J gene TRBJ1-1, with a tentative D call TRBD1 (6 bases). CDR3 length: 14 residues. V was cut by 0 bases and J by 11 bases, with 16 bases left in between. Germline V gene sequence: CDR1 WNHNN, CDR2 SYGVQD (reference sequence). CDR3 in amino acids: CASSESTGTRLAFF. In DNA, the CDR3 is TGCGCCAGCAGTGAGTCGACCGGGACACGGTTGGCTTTCTTT.

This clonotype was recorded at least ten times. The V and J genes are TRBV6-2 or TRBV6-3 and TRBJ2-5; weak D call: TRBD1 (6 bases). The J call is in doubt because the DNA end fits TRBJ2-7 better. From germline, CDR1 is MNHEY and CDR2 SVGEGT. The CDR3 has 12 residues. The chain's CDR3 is CASSSRGYEQYF. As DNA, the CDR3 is TGTGCCAGCAGCTCTAGGGGGTACGAGCAGTACTTC.

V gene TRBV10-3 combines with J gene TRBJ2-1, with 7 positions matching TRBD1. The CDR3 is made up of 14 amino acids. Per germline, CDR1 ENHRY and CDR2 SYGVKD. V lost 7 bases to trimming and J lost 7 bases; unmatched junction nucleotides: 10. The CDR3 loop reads CAITGTVGLNEQFF. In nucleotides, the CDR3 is TGTGCCATCACCGGGACAGTCGGATTGAATGAGCAGTTCTTC.

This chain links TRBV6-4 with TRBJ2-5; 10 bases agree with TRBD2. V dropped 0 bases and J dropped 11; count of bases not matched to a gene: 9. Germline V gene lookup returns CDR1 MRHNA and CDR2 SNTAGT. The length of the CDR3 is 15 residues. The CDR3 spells CASSDSRAGGSVQYF. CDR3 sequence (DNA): TGTGCCAGCAGTGACTCCAGAGCGGGAGGGAGTGTTCAGTACTTC.

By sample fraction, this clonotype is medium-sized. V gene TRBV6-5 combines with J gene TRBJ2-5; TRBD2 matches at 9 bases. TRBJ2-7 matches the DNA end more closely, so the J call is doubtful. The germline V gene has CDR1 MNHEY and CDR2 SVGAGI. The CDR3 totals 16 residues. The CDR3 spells CASSFVNSGGRYEQYF. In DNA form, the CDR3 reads TGTGCCAGCAGTTTTGTAAATAGCGGGGGCCGGTACGAGCAGTACTTC.

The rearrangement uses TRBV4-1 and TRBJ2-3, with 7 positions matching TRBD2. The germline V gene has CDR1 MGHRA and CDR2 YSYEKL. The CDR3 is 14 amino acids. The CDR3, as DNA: TGCGCGGGCAGCGGGGTCGAGGGGAAAGATACGCAGTATTTT. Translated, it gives CAGSGVEGKDTQYF.

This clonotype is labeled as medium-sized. CDR3 coding DNA: TGCGCCAGCATATCGTCGAGCACAAAAGAGACCCAGTACTTC. Protein product: CASISSSTKETQYF. The chain couples TRBV10-1 to TRBJ2-5, with D unclear. V lost 7 bases, J lost 3 bases, and 15 bases lay in between. Looked up from germline, CDR1 is WNHNN and CDR2 is SYGVQD (reference sequence). The CDR3 spans 14 residues.

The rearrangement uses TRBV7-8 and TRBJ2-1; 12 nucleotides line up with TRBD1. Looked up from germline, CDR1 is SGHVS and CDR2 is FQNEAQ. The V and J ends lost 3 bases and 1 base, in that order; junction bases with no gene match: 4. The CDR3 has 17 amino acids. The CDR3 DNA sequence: TGTGCCAGCAGCTTTGGGGGACAGGGGGCTTCCTACAATGAGCAGTTCTTC. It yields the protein CASSFGGQGASYNEQFF.

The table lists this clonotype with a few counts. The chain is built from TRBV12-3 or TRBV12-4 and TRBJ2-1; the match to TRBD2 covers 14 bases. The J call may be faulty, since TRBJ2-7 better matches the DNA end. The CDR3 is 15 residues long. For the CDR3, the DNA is TGTGCCAGCAGTCTAGGGACTAGCGGGAGCGGTGAGCAGTACTTC. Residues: CASSLGTSGSGEQYF.

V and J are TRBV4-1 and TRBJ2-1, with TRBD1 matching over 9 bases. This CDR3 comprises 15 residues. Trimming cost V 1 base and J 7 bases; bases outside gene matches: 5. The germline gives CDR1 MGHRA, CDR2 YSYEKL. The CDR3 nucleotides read TGCGCCAGCAGCCAAGGTAACAGGGGGCGTAATGAGCAGTTCTTC. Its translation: CASSQGNRGRNEQFF.